The 30 T cell receptor beta chains below all came from one sample that was sequenced in a study of beta chain features in type 1 diabetes. As every portion of the isolated RNA was reverse transcribed, the sequencing read expressed TCRB transcripts. TCRdb keeps only in-frame clones here, not all; method: immunoSEQ multiplex PCR. The sample has just over 600,000 clones; around 15% are singletons. Sequenced input: naive CD4+ T cells from blood. The receptors were sampled from a man aged 18-30 years in good health.

This clone was picked up a small number of times. The J gene is TRBJ2-2, the V gene TRBV4-1; perhaps TRBD2 as D (6 bases). Trimming took off 3 bases at V and 7 bases at J, with 18 bases between the two ends. The germline gives CDR1 MGHRA, CDR2 YSYEKL. The CDR3 extends over 16 amino acids. The CDR3 nucleotides are TGCGCCAGCAGCCAGGTTACGTTAACGGGAGTCGGGGAGCTGTTTTTT. This encodes CASSQVTLTGVGELFF.

This sequence joins TRBV9 and TRBJ2-2, with TRBD2 matching over 9 bases. With 0 bases clipped from V and 4 bases from J, the junction kept 4 bases outside the gene matches. CDR1 SGDLS and CDR2 YYNGEE come from the germline V gene. This CDR3 region has 16 residues. CDR3 loop: CASSVVSSGVTGELFF. The CDR3 DNA reads TGTGCCAGCAGCGTAGTGTCTAGCGGGGTCACCGGGGAGCTGTTTTTT.

Only a few counts were recorded for this clone. The V call is TRBV7-9, the J call TRBJ2-3; D may be TRBD2 (6 bases). Germline V CDR1 and CDR2: SEHNR, FQNEAQ (reference sequence). This CDR3 is built from 14 residues. V was shortened by 6 bases and J by 5 bases, with 15 bases between the two germline ends. The CDR3: CASRSPQGGDTQYF. The CDR3 DNA reads TGTGCCAGCAGGTCCCCCCAGGGAGGAGATACGCAGTATTTT.

This clone has only a few counts. The chain joins TRBV7-6 to TRBJ1-6; TRBD1 matches 9 bases. V dropped 0 bases and J dropped 0; count of bases not matched to a gene: 3. Germline CDR1 and CDR2: SGHVS and FNYEAQ. The CDR3 runs to 18 residues. CDR3 sequence reads: CASSLAGTGSSYNSPLHF. The CDR3 nucleotides are TGTGCCAGCAGCTTAGCAGGGACAGGGAGCTCCTATAATTCACCCCTCCACTTT.

To note about this clone: Other DNA sequences within the sample encode an identical CDR3. The chain uses TRBV5-6 and TRBJ2-7; D ambiguous. The V gene's germline CDR1 is SGHDT and CDR2 YYEEEE. The ends were cut back, 0 bases at V and 2 bases at J, with 9 bases in the middle. This CDR3 is 14 amino acids long. The CDR3 DNA follows: TGTGCCAGCAGCTTGGCGAGGCAGACCTACGAGCAGTACTTC. The encoded protein is CASSLARQTYEQYF.

V gene TRBV7-2 combines with J gene TRBJ1-3; no reliable D call. V lost 3 bases and J 0 bases, leaving 6 bases between the germline ends. This CDR3 spans 14 amino acids. Germline V gives CDR1 SGHTA, CDR2 FQGNSA. The CDR3 region has the DNA TGTGCCAGCAGCTTTGACCCCTCTGGAAACACCATATATTTT. This gives the protein CASSFDPSGNTIYF.

This sequence joins TRBV14 and TRBJ2-7, with 9 bases matching TRBD1. This CDR3 comprises 15 residues. V was clipped by 2 bases and J by 0 bases; unmatched bases: 2. The germline V gene encodes CDR1 SGHDN and CDR2 FVKESK. The CDR3 DNA reads TGTGCCAGCAGCCAACCGGGACAGGGCTCCTACGAGCAGTACTTC. Translating gives CASSQPGQGSYEQYF.

The chain employs TRBV19 and TRBJ2-5, with D tentatively TRBD1 (6 bases). Germline loops: CDR1 LNHDA, CDR2 SQIVND (reference sequence). V was pared by 6 bases and J by 5 bases, with 13 bases between. CDR3 length: 13 residues. DNA for the CDR3: TGTGCCAGTAGAAAAACAGGGTTGGAGACCCAGTACTTC. It codes for CASRKTGLETQYF.

This clone showed up just once. This chain connects TRBV5-1 to TRBJ2-2; D is uncertain. V shed 0 bases and J shed 5 bases, with 11 bases lying between them. CDR1 is SGHRS and CDR2 is YFSETQ in the germline V gene. The CDR3 has 15 amino acids. The CDR3 loop is CASSLGLGRTGELFF. CDR3 DNA sequence: TGCGCCAGCAGCTTGGGTCTAGGACGGACCGGGGAGCTGTTTTTT.

Notes on this clone: The junction differs from germline at one of its ends, possibly a read error. This chain uses TRBV28 with TRBJ1-1; 10 bases fit TRBD1. This CDR3 has 12 amino acids. Germline assignment: CDR1 MDHEN and CDR2 SYDVKM. The CDR3 DNA is TGTGCCAGCAGTCCGGGACAGGGGATTGAACAGTTT. Translation: CASSPGQGIEQF.

The chain links TRBV7-6 to TRBJ2-7, with TRBD2 matching over 10 bases. The V gene end was trimmed by 1 base and the J gene end by 2 bases; junction bases not matched to a gene: 11. Germline assignment: CDR1 SGHVS and CDR2 FNYEAQ. The CDR3 loop spans 18 amino acids. This chain's CDR3 is CASSLGPRQRGGTYEQYF. The DNA of the CDR3 is TGTGCCAGCAGCTTAGGGCCCAGGCAGCGGGGGGGCACCTACGAGCAGTACTTC.

This chain connects TRBV7-8 to TRBJ1-2; unclear D gene. V lost 1 base and J 8 bases, leaving 8 bases between the germline ends. This CDR3 is 12 amino acids long. CDR1 and CDR2 (germline): SGHVS, FQNEAQ. In DNA, the CDR3 is TGTGCCAGCAGCTTAGTGGGCCGGGGCTACACCTTC. Encoded protein: CASSLVGRGYTF.

This clone was seen a few times. The gene calls are TRBV6-5 and TRBJ2-7, with TRBD1 identical over 8 bases. J gave up 2 bases and V 4 bases, and 7 bases lay outside the gene matches. This CDR3 region has 15 residues. The germline V gene encodes CDR1 MNHEY and CDR2 SVGAGI. This CDR3 reads CASSSNRGAPYEQYF. The CDR3 nucleotides read TGTGCCAGCAGTTCTAACAGGGGGGCTCCCTACGAGCAGTACTTC.

The CDR3 spells CASSLAGVAYEQYF. The CDR3 coding sequence is TGTGCCAGCAGCTTAGCGGGAGTTGCGTACGAGCAGTACTTC. The chain uses TRBV7-2 and TRBJ2-7; D is perhaps TRBD2 (5 bases). The CDR3 sequence is 14 residues long. The V gene's germline CDR1 is SGHTA and CDR2 FQGNSA. Trimming left V 0 bases short and J 4 bases short, with 10 bases between.

The V and J genes are TRBV30 and TRBJ1-2; 12 positions match TRBD1. Germline loops: CDR1 GTSNPN, CDR2 SVGIG (reference sequence). The ends lost 6 bases at V and 4 bases at J; junction bases unmatched: 9. The CDR3 runs to 15 residues. Here the CDR3 DNA reads TGTGCCTGCCCGAGGGACAGGGGGCCGGGCTATGGCTACACCTTC. Its translation: CACPRDRGPGYGYTF.

The chain combines TRBV28 with TRBJ1-5; D is unresolved. The CDR3 loop spans 16 amino acids. Germline loops: CDR1 MDHEN, CDR2 SYDVKM. Trimming pared 7 bases from V and 2 bases from J, leaving 18 bases between. The CDR3 loop is CASTIWRALGNQPQHF. DNA of the CDR3: TGTGCCAGCACTATTTGGCGAGCCCTCGGCAATCAGCCCCAGCATTTT.

Only a few counts were recorded for this clone. This rearrangement joins TRBV18 to TRBJ2-7; D possibly matches TRBD1 or TRBD2 (5 bases each). Trimming took 2 bases from V and 5 from J, leaving 10 bases between them. The CDR3 length is 13 residues. The germline gives CDR1 KGHSH, CDR2 LQKENI. CDR3 region: CASSPIRDDEQYF. For the CDR3, the DNA is TGTGCCAGCTCACCAATCAGGGACGACGAGCAGTACTTC.

The chain couples TRBV20-1 to TRBJ1-1, with D tentatively TRBD1 (6 bases). Per the germline V gene, CDR1 is DFQATT and CDR2 is SNEGSKA (reference sequence). V lost 2 bases and J 12 bases, leaving 13 bases between the germline ends. The CDR3 is 11 amino acids. The CDR3 DNA reads TGCAGTGCTAGACAACAGGGAGGGACTTTCTTT. Encoded protein: CSARQQGGTFF.

This clone was found a few times. The chain joins TRBV6-5 to TRBJ2-6; unclear D gene. This CDR3 has 16 amino acids. Per germline, CDR1 MNHEY and CDR2 SVGAGI. V was shortened by 0 bases and J by 0 bases, with 6 bases between the two germline ends. The CDR3 reads CASSYSQSSGANVLTF. CDR3 coding DNA: TGTGCCAGCAGTTACTCGCAAAGCTCTGGGGCCAACGTCCTGACTTTC.

V and J are TRBV14 and TRBJ2-7; TRBD2 might be the D (7 bases). V lost 1 base and J 6 bases, leaving 16 bases between the germline ends. From germline, CDR1 is SGHDN and CDR2 FVKESK. The CDR3 sequence is 15 residues long. As DNA, the CDR3 is TGTGCCAGCAGCCAAGTTGTGGGGGGGCTTGGCGAGCAGTACTTC. This sequence encodes CASSQVVGGLGEQYF.

The sample holds a few counts of this clone. The gene calls are TRBV4-1 and TRBJ2-7, with a possible D match to TRBD1 (6 bases). V shed 4 bases and J shed 1 base, with 17 bases lying between them. The germline V gene has CDR1 MGHRA and CDR2 YSYEKL. The CDR3 spans 16 residues. The CDR3 coding sequence is TGCGCCAGCAGCCCTTTCGGACGGGACACTTCCTACGAGCAGTACTTC. It codes for CASSPFGRDTSYEQYF.

V gene TRBV5-6 combines with J gene TRBJ1-1; tentatively, D is TRBD1 (6 bases). CDR1 SGHDT and CDR2 YYEEEE come from the germline V gene. The CDR3 is 14 amino acids. The V end was cut by 4 bases, the J end by 0 bases, with 10 bases between. For the CDR3, the DNA is TGTGCCAGCAGCGGCAGGGGAGTGAACACTGAAGCTTTCTTT. Residues: CASSGRGVNTEAFF.

This clone has only a few counts. Here the CDR3 DNA reads TGTGCCAGCTCGCCTAGGAAAGGTATGGGCCACGAGCAGTACTTC. It yields the protein CASSPRKGMGHEQYF. The chain links TRBV18 to TRBJ2-7; D unresolved. CDR3 length: 15 amino acids. V was shortened by 6 bases and J by 5 bases, with 20 bases between the two germline ends. The germline CDR1 and CDR2 sequences are KGHSH and LQKENI.

This clone was seen a few times. This chain uses TRBV5-6 with TRBJ2-5; 8 bases agree with TRBD1. In germline, CDR1 is SGHDT, CDR2 YYEEEE. The trim removed 3 bases at V and 4 bases at J, leaving 2 bases unmatched. The CDR3 totals 13 residues. CDR3 sequence (DNA): TGTGCCAGCAGCTGGACAGGGCGAGAGACCCAGTACTTC. Protein sequence: CASSWTGRETQYF.

In this sample, this clone turned up a few times. J is TRBJ2-7 and V is TRBV9; TRBD2 aligns across 9 bases. The V gene's germline CDR1 is SGDLS and CDR2 YYNGEE. CDR3 size: 17 residues. The V and J ends lost 4 bases and 2 bases, in that order; junction bases with no gene match: 13. CDR3 sequence reads: CASSPRPGLARTYEQYF. The CDR3 DNA sequence: TGTGCCAGCAGCCCGAGACCTGGACTAGCGCGGACCTACGAGCAGTACTTC.

The sample holds a few counts of this clone. The chain couples TRBV28 to TRBJ1-5; 8 bases are a match to TRBD1. The ends lost 2 bases at V and 9 bases at J; junction bases unmatched: 9. Germline CDR1 reads MDHEN; CDR2 reads SYDVKM. This CDR3 contains 15 residues. The DNA for the CDR3 is TGTGCCAGCAGTTTACTACAGGGGGGTACAGGGCCCCAGCATTTT. Protein sequence: CASSLLQGGTGPQHF. The full variable domain, in which reference TRBV28 and TRBJ1-5 provide the parts outside the CDR3, is DVKVTQSSRYLVKRTGEKVFLECVQDMDHENMFWYRQDPGLGLRLIYFSYDVKMKEKGDIPEGYSVSREKKERFSLILESASTNQTSMYLCASSLLQGGTGPQHFGDGTRLSIL.

V gene TRBV25-1 combines with J gene TRBJ1-2, with unresolved D. The CDR3 has 15 residues. Germline V lookup: CDR1 MGHDK, CDR2 SYGVNS. The V and J ends lost 8 bases and 4 bases respectively, with 20 bases between them. The CDR3 loop is CASGDAGFVGYGYTF. The CDR3 nucleotides read TGTGCCAGCGGGGATGCGGGGTTCGTTGGCTATGGCTACACCTTC.

This clone appeared a few times. This chain joins TRBV30 and TRBJ1-2; D ambiguous. Germline V gene data show CDR1 as GTSNPN and CDR2 as SVGIG (reference sequence). V lost 2 bases and J lost 4, with 11 bases in between. CDR3 length equals 13 residues. The CDR3 is CAWSSWRAYGYTF. As DNA, the CDR3 is TGTGCCTGGAGTTCTTGGAGGGCCTATGGCTACACCTTC. The full variable domain, in which reference TRBV30 and TRBJ1-2 provide the parts outside the CDR3, is SQTIHQWPATLVQPVGSPLSLECTVEGTSNPNLYWYRQAAGRGLQLLFYSVGIGQISSEVPQNLSASRPQDRQFILSSKKLLLSDSGFYLCAWSSWRAYGYTFGSGTRLTVV.

The rearrangement uses TRBV7-2 and TRBJ1-1; the D gene is possibly TRBD1 (6 bases). CDR1 SGHTA and CDR2 FQGNSA come from the germline V gene. Trimming took 4 bases from V and 6 from J, leaving 15 bases between them. The CDR3 loop spans 14 amino acids. In DNA, the CDR3 is TGTGCCAGCAGCTCGATGGGGAGGACAGCTGAAGCTTTCTTT. The encoded protein is CASSSMGRTAEAFF.

CDR3 region: CASFPARLAGGNEQFF. The DNA of the CDR3 is TGCGCCAGCTTCCCCGCAAGACTAGCGGGGGGGAATGAGCAGTTCTTC. The V and J genes are TRBV5-1 and TRBJ2-1; 14 bases agree with TRBD2. CDR1 is SGHRS, CDR2 YFSETQ, per germline. This CDR3 has 16 amino acids. The V gene end was trimmed by 7 bases and the J gene end by 7 bases; junction bases not matched to a gene: 10.